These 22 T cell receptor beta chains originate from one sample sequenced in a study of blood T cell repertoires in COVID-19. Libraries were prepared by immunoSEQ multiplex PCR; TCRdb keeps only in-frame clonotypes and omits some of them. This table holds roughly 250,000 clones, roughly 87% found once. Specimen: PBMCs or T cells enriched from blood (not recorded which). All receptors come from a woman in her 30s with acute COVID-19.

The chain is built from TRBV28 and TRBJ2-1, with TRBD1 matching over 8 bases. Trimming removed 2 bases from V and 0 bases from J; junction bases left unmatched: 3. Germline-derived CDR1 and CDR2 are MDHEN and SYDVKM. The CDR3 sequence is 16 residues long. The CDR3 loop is CASSLTGQVSYNEQFF. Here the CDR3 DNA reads TGTGCCAGCAGTTTAACGGGACAGGTCTCCTACAATGAGCAGTTCTTC.

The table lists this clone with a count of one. The CDR3 here is CASSAQGRNSYEQYF. The CDR3 DNA reads TGTGCCAGTAGCGCACAGGGGCGGAACTCCTACGAGCAGTACTTC. The chain combines TRBV19 with TRBJ2-7; 7 nucleotides match TRBD1. The J segment lost 0 bases and the V segment lost 6 bases, leaving 8 bases of the junction unmatched. This CDR3 region has 15 residues. Germline CDR1 is LNHDA and CDR2 is SQIVND (reference sequence).

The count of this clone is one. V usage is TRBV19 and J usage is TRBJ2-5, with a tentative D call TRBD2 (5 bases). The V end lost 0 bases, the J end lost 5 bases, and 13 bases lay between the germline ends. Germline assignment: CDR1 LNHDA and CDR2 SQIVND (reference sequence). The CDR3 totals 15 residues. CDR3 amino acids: CASSIDSGYGETQYF. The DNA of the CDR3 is TGTGCCAGTAGTATAGATTCGGGGTATGGTGAGACCCAGTACTTC.

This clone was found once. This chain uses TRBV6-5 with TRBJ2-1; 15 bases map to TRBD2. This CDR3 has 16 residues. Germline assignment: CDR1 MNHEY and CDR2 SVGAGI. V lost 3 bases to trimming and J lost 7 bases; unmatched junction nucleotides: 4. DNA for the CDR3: TGTGCCAGCAGTTATAGGACTAGCGGGAGGGTGAATGAGCAGTTCTTC. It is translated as CASSYRTSGRVNEQFF.

In nucleotides, the CDR3 is TGCGCCAGCAGCCAAGAATGGGACAGGGGACGGCGAAGTTCTGAAAAACTGTTTTTT. Residues: CASSQEWDRGRRSSEKLFF. The V and J genes are TRBV4-3 and TRBJ1-4, with 10 bases that match TRBD1. Unmatched junction bases numbered 14, after V lost 0 bases and J lost 7 bases. This CDR3 has 19 residues. Per the germline V gene, CDR1 is LGHNA and CDR2 is YSLEER.

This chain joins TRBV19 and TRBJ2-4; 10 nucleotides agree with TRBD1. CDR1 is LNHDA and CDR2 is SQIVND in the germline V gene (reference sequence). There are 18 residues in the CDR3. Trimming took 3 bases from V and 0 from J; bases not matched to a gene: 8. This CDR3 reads CASSIGDRGPLAKNIQYF. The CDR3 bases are TGTGCCAGTAGTATTGGCGACAGGGGGCCCCTAGCCAAAAACATTCAGTACTTC.

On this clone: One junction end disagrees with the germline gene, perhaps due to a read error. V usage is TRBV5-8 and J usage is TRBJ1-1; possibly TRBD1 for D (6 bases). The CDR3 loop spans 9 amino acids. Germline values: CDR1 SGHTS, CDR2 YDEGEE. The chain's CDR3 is CASSLGGPF. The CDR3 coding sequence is TGTGCCAGCAGCCTGGGGGGGCCGTTT.

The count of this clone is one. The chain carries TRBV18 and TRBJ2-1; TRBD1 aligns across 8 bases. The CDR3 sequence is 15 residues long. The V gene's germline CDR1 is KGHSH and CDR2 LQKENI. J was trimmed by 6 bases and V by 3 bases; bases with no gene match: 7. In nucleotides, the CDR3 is TGTGCCAGCTCACCGGTTGACAGGGGAGTCAATGAGCAGTTCTTC. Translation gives CASSPVDRGVNEQFF. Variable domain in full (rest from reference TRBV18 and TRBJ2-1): NAGVMQNPRHLVRRRGQEARLRCSPMKGHSHVYWYRQLPEEGLKFMVYLQKENIIDESGMPKERFSAEFPKEGPSILRIQQVVRGDSAAYFCASSPVDRGVNEQFFGPGTRLTVL.

The chain's CDR3 is CAIRDSIDRDTEAFF. The CDR3 DNA reads as TGTGCCATCAGGGACTCCATTGACAGGGACACTGAAGCTTTCTTT. The chain carries TRBV10-3 and TRBJ1-1, with TRBD1 identical over 7 bases. With V trimmed by 6 bases and J by 3 bases, 10 bases remained unmatched. Per germline, CDR1 ENHRY and CDR2 SYGVKD. The CDR3 extends over 15 amino acids.

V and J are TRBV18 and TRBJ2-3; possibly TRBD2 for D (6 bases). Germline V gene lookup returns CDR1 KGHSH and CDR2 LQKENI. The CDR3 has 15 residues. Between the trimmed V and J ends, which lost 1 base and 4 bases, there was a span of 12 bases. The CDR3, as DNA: TGTGCCAGCTCACCACGGGAAGGAGGGTCAGATACGCAGTATTTT. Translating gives CASSPREGGSDTQYF. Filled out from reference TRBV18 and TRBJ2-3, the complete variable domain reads NAGVMQNPRHLVRRRGQEARLRCSPMKGHSHVYWYRQLPEEGLKFMVYLQKENIIDESGMPKERFSAEFPKEGPSILRIQQVVRGDSAAYFCASSPREGGSDTQYFGPGTRLTVL.

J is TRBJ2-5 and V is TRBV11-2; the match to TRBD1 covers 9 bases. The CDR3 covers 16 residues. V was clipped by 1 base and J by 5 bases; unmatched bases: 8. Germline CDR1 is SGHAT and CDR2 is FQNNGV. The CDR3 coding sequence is TGTGCCAGCAGCTTAGGGGGACAGGGTCGTCTGGAGACCCAGTACTTC. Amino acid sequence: CASSLGGQGRLETQYF.

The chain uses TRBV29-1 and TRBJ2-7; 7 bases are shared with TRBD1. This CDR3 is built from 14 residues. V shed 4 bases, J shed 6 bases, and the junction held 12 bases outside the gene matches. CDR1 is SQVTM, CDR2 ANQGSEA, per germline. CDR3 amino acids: CSVARQGDASEQYF. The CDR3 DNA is TGCAGCGTTGCGCGGCAGGGGGACGCGAGCGAGCAGTACTTC.

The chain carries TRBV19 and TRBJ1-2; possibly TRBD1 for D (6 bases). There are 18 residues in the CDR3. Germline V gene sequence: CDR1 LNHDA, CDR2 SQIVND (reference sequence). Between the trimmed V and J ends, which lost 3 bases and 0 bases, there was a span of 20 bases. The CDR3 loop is CASSIWGRKHTTNYGYTF. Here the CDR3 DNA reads TGTGCCAGTAGTATTTGGGGGCGGAAACATACTACTAACTATGGCTACACCTTC.

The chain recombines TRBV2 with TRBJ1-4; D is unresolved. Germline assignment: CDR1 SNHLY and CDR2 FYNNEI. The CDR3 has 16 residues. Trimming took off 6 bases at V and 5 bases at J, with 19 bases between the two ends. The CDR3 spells CASRAPPWSPNEKLFF. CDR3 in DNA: TGTGCCAGCAGAGCCCCCCCCTGGAGCCCAAATGAAAAACTGTTTTTT.

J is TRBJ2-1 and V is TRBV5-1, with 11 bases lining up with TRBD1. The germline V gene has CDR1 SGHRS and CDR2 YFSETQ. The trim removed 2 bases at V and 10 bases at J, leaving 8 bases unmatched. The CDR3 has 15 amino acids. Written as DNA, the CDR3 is TGCGCCAGCAGCTTACGGACAGGGGGCGGAATGGAGCAGTTCTTC. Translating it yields CASSLRTGGGMEQFF.

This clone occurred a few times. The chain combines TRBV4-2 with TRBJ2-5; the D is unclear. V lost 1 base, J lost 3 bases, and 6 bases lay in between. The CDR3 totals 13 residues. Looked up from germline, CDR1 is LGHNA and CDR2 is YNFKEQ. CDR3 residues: CASSQGLEETQYF. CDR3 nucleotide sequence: TGTGCCAGCAGCCAAGGACTGGAAGAGACCCAGTACTTC.

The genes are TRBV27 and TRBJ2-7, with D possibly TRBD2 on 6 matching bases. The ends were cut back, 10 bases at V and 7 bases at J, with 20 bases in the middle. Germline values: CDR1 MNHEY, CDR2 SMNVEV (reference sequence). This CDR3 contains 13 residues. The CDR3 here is CATRGPGVGEQYF. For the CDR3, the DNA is TGTGCCACCAGAGGCCCGGGAGTGGGGGAGCAGTACTTC.

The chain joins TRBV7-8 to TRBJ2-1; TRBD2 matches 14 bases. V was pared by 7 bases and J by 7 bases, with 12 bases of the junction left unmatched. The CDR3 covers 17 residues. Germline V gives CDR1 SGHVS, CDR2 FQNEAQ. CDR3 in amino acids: CASNQLGLAGVNNEQFF. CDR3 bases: TGTGCCAGCAATCAACTGGGACTAGCGGGAGTTAATAATGAGCAGTTCTTC.

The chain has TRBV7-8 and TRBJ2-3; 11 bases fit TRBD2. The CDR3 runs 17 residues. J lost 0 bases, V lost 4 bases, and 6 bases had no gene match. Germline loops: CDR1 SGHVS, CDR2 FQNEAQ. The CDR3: CASSYLLAGASTDTQYF. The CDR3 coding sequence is TGTGCCAGCAGCTATCTACTAGCGGGGGCTAGCACAGATACGCAGTATTTT.

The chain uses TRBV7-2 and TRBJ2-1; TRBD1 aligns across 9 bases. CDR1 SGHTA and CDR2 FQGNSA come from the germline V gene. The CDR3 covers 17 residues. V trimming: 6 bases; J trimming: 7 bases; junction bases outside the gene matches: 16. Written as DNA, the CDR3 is TGTGCCAGCAGATCCCGGGACAGGGTTCCCCTATCGAATGAGCAGTTCTTC. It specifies CASRSRDRVPLSNEQFF. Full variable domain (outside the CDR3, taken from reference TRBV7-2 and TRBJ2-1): GAGVSQSPSNKVTEKGKDVELRCDPISGHTALYWYRQSLGQGLEFLIYFQGNSAPDKSGLPSDRFSAERTGGSVSTLTIQRTQQEDSAVYLCASRSRDRVPLSNEQFFGPGTRLTVL.

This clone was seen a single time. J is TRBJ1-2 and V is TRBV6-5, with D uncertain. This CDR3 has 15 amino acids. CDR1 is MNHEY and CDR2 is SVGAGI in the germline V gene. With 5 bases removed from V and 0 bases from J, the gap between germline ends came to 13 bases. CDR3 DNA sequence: TGTGCCAGCAGTCACCCGGCGGCGGCTAACTATGGCTACACCTTC. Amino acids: CASSHPAAANYGYTF.

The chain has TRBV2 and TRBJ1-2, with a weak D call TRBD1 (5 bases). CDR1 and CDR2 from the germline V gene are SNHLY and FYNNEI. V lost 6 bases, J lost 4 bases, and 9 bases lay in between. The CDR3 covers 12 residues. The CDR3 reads CASRDDSYGYTF. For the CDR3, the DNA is TGTGCCAGCAGGGACGACAGCTATGGCTACACCTTC.